This T cell receptor (beta chain) was documented in a study of technical replicates of blood from a handful of donors. The assay was immunoSEQ multiplex PCR, and TCRdb's table has in-frame clones only and misses some. The table has more than 90,000 clones, roughly 96% seen once. Input material: T cells isolated from PBMCs. This clonotype was obtained from a human donor in good health.

This CDR3 is CASSATGVRGYTF. The CDR3 DNA reads TGTGCCAGCAGTGCTACAGGGGTGCGTGGCTACACCTTC. V usage is TRBV2 and J usage is TRBJ1-2; 7 bases align to TRBD1. The CDR3 consists of 13 residues. Germline CDR1 SNHLY, CDR2 FYNNEI. The V segment lost 4 bases and the J segment 7 bases; nucleotides outside the gene matches: 6.